Shown below are 17 T cell receptor beta chains from a single sample sequenced in a study of blood T cell repertoires in COVID-19. TCRdb's table, derived via immunoSEQ multiplex PCR, lists solely in-frame clones and lacks some. Altogether about 520,000 clones are present, around 85% being singletons, with the ten largest covering about 3.2%. The specimen sequenced was peripheral blood. These receptors were collected from a human donor in a cohort sampled during active COVID-19.

The chain uses TRBV30 and TRBJ1-2, with D possibly matching TRBD1 (5 bases). Germline CDR1 and CDR2: GTSNPN and SVGIG (reference sequence). CDR3 length: 12 residues. Trimming took off 3 bases at V and 8 bases at J, with 13 bases between the two ends. The CDR3 here is CAWRRDGGGYTF. Here the CDR3 DNA reads TGTGCCTGGAGGAGAGACGGGGGAGGCTACACCTTC.

The gene calls are TRBV19 and TRBJ2-5; 12 bases map to TRBD1. The CDR3 covers 14 residues. V lost 4 bases to trimming and J lost 4 bases; unmatched junction nucleotides: 1. Germline V gene lookup returns CDR1 LNHDA and CDR2 SQIVND (reference sequence). This CDR3 reads CASSRDRGPETQYF. CDR3 sequence (DNA): TGTGCCAGTAGTAGGGACAGGGGGCCAGAGACCCAGTACTTC.

The chain uses TRBV13 and TRBJ2-3, with no clear D. CDR1 and CDR2 (germline): PRHDT, FYEKMQ (reference sequence). The CDR3 runs 12 residues. The germline V and J ends were trimmed by 2 bases and 8 bases, with 8 bases remaining between them. CDR3 DNA sequence: TGTGCCAGCAGCTTACAGGAAGGTACGCAGTATTTT. As protein: CASSLQEGTQYF.

The chain links TRBV5-1 to TRBJ2-5; D remains unclear. The CDR3 sequence is 13 residues long. Germline CDR1 SGHRS, CDR2 YFSETQ. V was clipped by 0 bases and J by 5 bases, with 8 bases between them. DNA for the CDR3: TGCGCCAGCAGCTTGGTGGTCGGGGAGACCCAGTACTTC. Its translation: CASSLVVGETQYF.

This clone was seen more than once but under ten times. CDR3 DNA: TGTGCCAGCAGCTCCCCTCGGGCAGGGGCGACCGGGGAGCTGTTTTTT. Its translation: CASSSPRAGATGELFF. This chain links TRBV27 with TRBJ2-2, with TRBD1 as a possible D gene (6 bases). The CDR3 spans 16 residues. Trimming cost V 6 bases and J 5 bases, with 19 bases left between them. Germline V CDR1 and CDR2: MNHEY, SMNVEV (reference sequence).

To note about this clone: Different DNA sequences within this sample yield the same CDR3. The chain combines TRBV12-3 or TRBV12-4 with TRBJ1-1, with D perhaps TRBD1 (6 bases). CDR3 size: 13 residues. V lost 3 bases and J lost 2, with 7 bases in between. CDR3 sequence reads: CASSLTGNTEAFF. CDR3 DNA: TGTGCCAGCAGTTTGACAGGAAACACTGAAGCTTTCTTT.

This clone was seen a few times. The chain employs TRBV3-1 (or the pseudogene TRBV3-2) and TRBJ2-3; TRBD2 aligns across 8 bases. The V segment lost 4 bases and the J segment 8 bases; nucleotides outside the gene matches: 11. CDR3 length: 15 amino acids. Germline assignment: CDR1 LGHDT and CDR2 YNNKEL (reference sequence). For the CDR3, the DNA is TGTGCCAGCAGCCTTTCGGGACTAGAGGTCGGTACGCAGTATTTT. Translating gives CASSLSGLEVGTQYF.

The chain combines TRBV29-1 with TRBJ1-2; possible D gene TRBD1, 5 bases. Per germline, CDR1 SQVTM and CDR2 ANQGSEA. V gave up 4 bases and J gave up 2 bases, with 17 bases separating them. This CDR3 is 15 amino acids long. Here the CDR3 DNA reads TGCAGCGTTGTATTCCAGGGTCGAGCGAACTATGGCTACACCTTC. Its translation: CSVVFQGRANYGYTF.

V is TRBV30 and J is TRBJ1-2; D is perhaps TRBD1 (5 bases). Germline CDR1 and CDR2: GTSNPN and SVGIG (reference sequence). This CDR3 region has 13 residues. The V gene lost 1 base and the J gene lost 3 bases, with 9 bases spanning the gap. The CDR3 DNA reads as TGTGCCTGGAGTGGGGGGGTGCACTATGGCTACACCTTC. This codes for CAWSGGVHYGYTF. Full variable domain (rest looked up from reference TRBV30 and TRBJ1-2): SQTIHQWPATLVQPVGSPLSLECTVEGTSNPNLYWYRQAAGRGLQLLFYSVGIGQISSEVPQNLSASRPQDRQFILSSKKLLLSDSGFYLCAWSGGVHYGYTFGSGTRLTVV.

V usage is TRBV11-2 and J usage is TRBJ2-7, with 7 bases identical to TRBD2. Trimming removed 3 bases from V and 0 bases from J; junction bases left unmatched: 2. The germline V gene has CDR1 SGHAT and CDR2 FQNNGV. The CDR3 spans 14 residues. The DNA of the CDR3 is TGTGCCAGCAGCTTGAGCGGGGTCTCCTACGAGCAGTACTTC. It yields the protein CASSLSGVSYEQYF.

The chain has TRBV29-1 and TRBJ2-2, with unresolved D. The germline gives CDR1 SQVTM, CDR2 ANQGSEA. With 6 bases removed from V and 8 bases from J, the gap between germline ends came to 10 bases. This CDR3 is 11 amino acids long. The CDR3 spells CSVGERGELFF. Written as DNA, the CDR3 is TGCAGCGTGGGCGAGAGGGGGGAGCTGTTTTTT.

The chain links TRBV9 to TRBJ1-5, with 7 positions matching TRBD1. Germline trimming cut 3 bases from V and 4 bases from J; bases unmatched to any gene: 4. CDR1 and CDR2 (germline): SGDLS, YYNGEE. The CDR3 covers 14 residues. The CDR3 nucleotides are TGTGCCAGCAGCGGAGGGGGCCTGAATCAGCCCCAGCATTTT. It translates to CASSGGGLNQPQHF.

The chain carries TRBV19 and TRBJ2-1; 7 bases are a match to TRBD2. Trimming cost V 1 base and J 8 bases; bases outside gene matches: 8. The CDR3 loop spans 15 amino acids. Germline CDR1 LNHDA, CDR2 SQIVND (reference sequence). For the CDR3, the DNA is TGTGCCAGTAGTATAGCGGCGGGAGAACACGATGAGCAGTTCTTC. Amino acid sequence: CASSIAAGEHDEQFF.

The chain employs TRBV4-3 and TRBJ1-5; D may be TRBD1 (5 bases). This CDR3 has 16 residues. From germline, CDR1 is LGHNA and CDR2 YSLEER. Deletions cut 0 bases from V and 2 bases from J, with 11 bases between. CDR3: CASSQDRVRGNQPQHF. The CDR3 coding sequence is TGCGCCAGCAGCCAAGACAGGGTAAGGGGCAATCAGCCCCAGCATTTT.

The rearrangement uses TRBV10-1 and TRBJ2-1, with TRBD2 as a possible D gene (6 bases). V lost 2 bases and J lost 7, with 21 bases in between. Germline lookup yields CDR1 WNHNN and CDR2 SYGVQD (reference sequence). CDR3 length: 17 residues. The CDR3 DNA reads TGCGCCAGCAGTGAGGGGGCTAGCGCCTCCCTGGGGAATGAGCAGTTCTTC. Its protein is CASSEGASASLGNEQFF.

The genes are TRBV6-5 and TRBJ1-1, with D hard to call. This CDR3 has 14 residues. Between the trimmed V and J ends, which lost 5 bases and 4 bases, there was a span of 14 bases. Looked up from germline, CDR1 is MNHEY and CDR2 is SVGAGI. As DNA, the CDR3 is TGTGCCAGCAGTAAGCCCCCTCGGGGCACTGAAGCTTTCTTT. Translation: CASSKPPRGTEAFF.

The chain joins TRBV3-1 (or the pseudogene TRBV3-2) to TRBJ1-2, with 8 positions matching TRBD1. The CDR3 runs 15 residues. The V and J ends lost 4 bases and 4 bases, in that order; junction bases with no gene match: 8. CDR1 is LGHDT, CDR2 YNNKEL, per germline (reference sequence). DNA for the CDR3: TGTGCCAGCAGCCCTGCGGACAGGGCCGGCTATGGCTACACCTTC. It translates to CASSPADRAGYGYTF.